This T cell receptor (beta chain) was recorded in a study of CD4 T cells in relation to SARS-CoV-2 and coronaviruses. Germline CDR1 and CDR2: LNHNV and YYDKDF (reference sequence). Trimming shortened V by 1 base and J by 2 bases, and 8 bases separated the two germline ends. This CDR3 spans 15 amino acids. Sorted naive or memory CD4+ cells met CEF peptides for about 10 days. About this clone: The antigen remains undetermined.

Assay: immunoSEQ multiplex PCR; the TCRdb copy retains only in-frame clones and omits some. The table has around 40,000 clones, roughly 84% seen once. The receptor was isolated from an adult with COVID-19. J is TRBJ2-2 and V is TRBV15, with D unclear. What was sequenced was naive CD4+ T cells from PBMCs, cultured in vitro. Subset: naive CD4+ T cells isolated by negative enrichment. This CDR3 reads CATSRVAPNTGELFF. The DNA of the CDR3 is TGTGCCACCAGCAGAGTTGCACCTAACACCGGGGAGCTGTTTTTT.